This is a list of T cell receptor beta chains from one sample in a study of blood T cell repertoires in COVID-19. The method was immunoSEQ multiplex PCR; TCRdb's version includes in-frame clones alone and lacks a portion of them. Altogether roughly 100,000 clones are present, around 84% being singletons, with the ten largest covering under 30%. The sequenced material came from peripheral blood. These receptors came from a man in his sixties with acute or convalescent COVID-19. CDR3s include the opening cysteine and the closing phenylalanine or tryptophan. Each record gives: D gene, CDR3 length, clone size, J gene, V gene, CDR3 protein, CDR3 DNA. The D gene is left open where the match is weak. A clone size is listed for some rows: how often the clone was seen (once, few, many), or a class if it is expanded.

. | 14 | . | TRBJ1-4 | TRBV28 | CASGSSGSQEKLFF | TGTGCCAGCGGCTCCAGTGGGAGTCAGGAAAAACTGTTTTTT
TRBD1 | 16 | . | TRBJ1-5 | TRBV28 | CASSPPSRQGKQPQHF | TGTGCCAGCAGCCCCCCTTCAAGACAGGGGAAACAGCCCCAGCATTTT
. | 15 | once | TRBJ2-1 | TRBV6-5 | CASCLMTGPNNEQFF | TGTGCCAGCTGTCTAATGACAGGCCCGAACAATGAGCAGTTCTTC
. | 15 | few | TRBJ2-1 | TRBV5-5 | CASSLAPGGYNEQFF | TGTGCCAGCAGCTTGGCCCCCGGGGGCTACAATGAGCAGTTCTTC
TRBD1 | 14 | . | TRBJ2-2 | TRBV6-5 | CASKRQGVTGELFF | TGTGCCAGCAAGAGACAGGGGGTCACCGGGGAGCTGTTTTTT
TRBD1 | 15 | . | TRBJ2-7 | TRBV6-5 | CASSSPGQGAYEQYF | TGTGCCAGCAGTTCCCCGGGACAGGGGGCTTACGAGCAGTACTTC
TRBD1 | 13 | few | TRBJ1-6 | TRBV19 | CASNRGTDSPLHF | TGTGCCAGTAACAGGGGAACTGATTCACCCCTCCACTTT
. | 15 | . | TRBJ1-1 | TRBV11-3 | CASSLIVSGSTEAFF | TGTGCCAGCAGCTTAATTGTGTCGGGGAGCACTGAAGCTTTCTTT
. | 12 | few | TRBJ1-2 | TRBV5-1 | CASSPGLYGYTF | TGCGCCAGCAGCCCGGGGTTGTATGGCTACACCTTC
TRBD2 | 16 | . | TRBJ2-2 | TRBV4-1 | CASSQSSGLNTGELFF | TGCGCCAGCAGCCAATCTAGCGGTTTGAACACCGGGGAGCTGTTTTTT
. | 15 | . | TRBJ1-4 | TRBV5-1 | CASSLGQGIVEKLFF | TGCGCCAGCAGCTTGGGGCAGGGGATTGTTGAAAAACTGTTTTTT
TRBD2 | 21 | once | TRBJ2-5 | TRBV15 | CATSRYRRASGSPQQQETQYF | TGTGCCACCAGCAGATATCGGCGGGCTAGCGGGAGTCCACAGCAGCAAGAGACCCAGTACTTC
TRBD2 | 16 | few | TRBJ2-7 | TRBV4-1 | CASSQAPLAATYEQYF | TGCGCCAGCAGCCAAGCCCCACTAGCGGCGACCTACGAGCAGTACTTC
TRBD2 | 15 | . | TRBJ2-5 | TRBV5-6 | CASSLGTGGPLAQYF | TGTGCCAGCAGCTTGGGAACGGGAGGGCCCTTAGCCCAGTACTTC
TRBD1 | 13 | . | TRBJ1-2 | TRBV28 | CASRTGSGYGYTF | TGTGCCAGCCGGACAGGGTCTGGCTATGGCTACACCTTC
. | 15 | . | TRBJ2-2 | TRBV19 | CASSRIDRNTGELFF | TGTGCCAGTAGTAGGATAGACAGAAACACCGGGGAGCTGTTTTTT
TRBD1 | 16 | . | TRBJ2-5 | TRBV24-1 | CATSDRMTGFGETQYF | TGTGCCACCAGTGACCGAATGACAGGGTTCGGCGAGACCCAGTACTTC
TRBD2 | 17 | . | TRBJ2-3 | TRBV7-9 | CASSLDRLAGDRDTQYF | TGTGCCAGCAGCTTAGATAGGCTAGCGGGAGATAGAGATACGCAGTATTTT
TRBD1 | 12 | . | TRBJ1-1 | TRBV29-1 | CSVLQGGTEAFF | TGCAGCGTCTTACAGGGGGGGACTGAAGCTTTCTTT
. | 11 | . | TRBJ2-5 | TRBV20-1 | CNGEYQETQYF | TGCAACGGGGAGTACCAAGAGACCCAGTACTTC
TRBD2 | 15 | . | TRBJ2-5 | TRBV7-7 | CASRGTSGRQGTQYF | TGTGCTAGCAGGGGGACTAGCGGGAGACAAGGGACCCAGTACTTC
TRBD1 | 15 | . | TRBJ1-4 | TRBV7-9 | CASSGQGLSNEKLFF | TGTGCCAGCTCGGGACAGGGGTTGTCTAATGAAAAACTGTTTTTT
. | 14 | . | TRBJ2-7 | TRBV5-1 | CASSPSGSSYEQYF | TGCGCCAGCAGCCCAAGCGGAAGCTCCTACGAGCAGTACTTC
TRBD2 | 16 | once | TRBJ2-3 | TRBV27 | CASSLSLAGAADTQYF | TGTGCCAGCAGTTTATCGTTAGCGGGAGCTGCAGATACGCAGTATTTT
. | 14 | . | TRBJ2-3 | TRBV2 | CASRGLATSLGQYF | TGTGCCAGCCGCGGGCTAGCGACGTCCCTGGGGCAGTATTTT
. | 11 | . | TRBJ1-3 | TRBV7-9 | CATANGNTIYF | TGTGCCACCGCGAACGGAAACACCATATATTTT
. | 17 | . | TRBJ1-5 | TRBV21-1 | CASSNVKTGKFNQPQHF | TGTGCCAGCAGCAATGTAAAAACCGGGAAATTCAATCAGCCCCAGCATTTT
. | 13 | . | TRBJ1-2 | TRBV10-3 | CAISESEDYGYTF | TGTGCCATCAGTGAGTCTGAGGACTATGGCTACACCTTC
. | 12 | once | TRBJ1-2 | TRBV28 | CASSITGTGYTF | TGTGCCAGCAGCATTACAGGGACGGGCTACACCTTC
. | 13 | . | TRBJ1-4 | TRBV5-1 | CASREGVNEKLFF | TGCGCCAGCAGAGAGGGAGTTAATGAAAAACTGTTTTTT
TRBD2 | 16 | . | TRBJ2-1 | TRBV24-1 | CATSDRTSGRSGEQFF | TGTGCCACCAGTGATCGGACTAGCGGGAGATCAGGTGAGCAGTTCTTC
. | 13 | . | TRBJ2-3 | TRBV19 | CASMGRNTDTQYF | TGTGCCAGTATGGGGCGGAACACAGATACGCAGTATTTT
. | 14 | few | TRBJ1-1 | TRBV2 | CASRAPGRNTEAFF | TGTGCCAGCAGGGCTCCGGGAAGGAACACTGAAGCTTTCTTT
. | 14 | . | TRBJ2-1 | TRBV29-1 | CSVEGGYSYNEQFF | TGCAGCGTTGAAGGCGGATACTCCTACAATGAGCAGTTCTTC
. | 13 | . | TRBJ1-5 | TRBV6-5 | CASSTGRGQPQHF | TGTGCCAGCAGTACAGGGCGCGGTCAGCCCCAGCATTTT
. | 12 | . | TRBJ2-5 | TRBV7-9 | CASSLVRETQYF | TGTGCCAGCAGCTTAGTTCGGGAGACCCAGTACTTC
. | 14 | . | TRBJ1-1 | TRBV10-1 | CASSRDSMNTEAFF | TGCGCCAGCAGTCGGGACTCTATGAACACTGAAGCTTTCTTT
. | 11 | once | TRBJ2-4 | TRBV3-1/TRBV3-2 | CASSQELIQYF | TGTGCCAGCAGCCAAGAACTCATTCAGTACTTC
. | 14 | . | TRBJ2-5 | TRBV6-2/TRBV6-3 | CASSYSTAQETQYF | TGTGCCAGCAGTTACTCGACAGCCCAAGAGACCCAGTACTTC
TRBD2 | 15 | once | TRBJ2-1 | TRBV6-2/TRBV6-3 | CASSPDLAGVHEQFF | TGTGCCAGCAGCCCCGACTTAGCGGGAGTCCATGAGCAGTTCTTC
TRBD1 | 15 | . | TRBJ2-1 | TRBV14 | CASSRSGGAYNEQFF | TGTGCCAGCAGCCGGTCAGGGGGCGCCTACAATGAGCAGTTCTTC
. | 13 | . | TRBJ1-5 | TRBV6-6 | CASRGGSNQPQHF | TGTGCCAGCAGAGGAGGAAGCAATCAGCCCCAGCATTTT
TRBD1 | 16 | . | TRBJ1-5 | TRBV6-2/TRBV6-3 | CASSYYPDRGNQPQHF | TGTGCCAGCAGTTACTACCCTGACAGGGGAAATCAGCCCCAGCATTTT
TRBD2 | 13 | . | TRBJ2-7 | TRBV14 | CASSPRLAGEQYF | TGTGCCAGCAGCCCCCGACTAGCAGGGGAGCAGTACTTC
. | 15 | . | TRBJ2-1 | TRBV2 | CASSETRVLNNEQFF | TGTGCCAGCAGTGAAACGCGGGTGTTGAACAATGAGCAGTTCTTC
. | 15 | . | TRBJ2-2 | TRBV9 | CASSPMGAATGELFF | TGTGCCAGCAGCCCCATGGGAGCGGCCACCGGGGAGCTGTTTTTT
. | 15 | . | TRBJ1-1 | TRBV2 | CASYRMGEVDTEAFF | TGTGCCAGCTATCGAATGGGAGAGGTAGACACTGAAGCTTTCTTT
TRBD1 | 14 | . | TRBJ1-5 | TRBV19 | CASSWDRGTGPQHF | TGTGCCAGTAGTTGGGACAGGGGGACAGGGCCCCAGCATTTT
. | 11 | . | TRBJ1-2 | TRBV6-5 | CASSEGYGYTF | TGTGCCAGCAGCGAGGGTTATGGCTACACCTTC
TRBD2 | 15 | . | TRBJ2-1 | TRBV19 | CASRHSGGGYNEQFF | TGTGCCAGTAGGCATAGCGGGGGGGGCTACAATGAGCAGTTCTTC
. | 15 | . | TRBJ2-3 | TRBV24-1 | CATSDPRPTGDTQYF | TGTGCCACCAGTGACCCGCGGCCAACAGGGGATACGCAGTATTTT
. | 14 | . | TRBJ1-1 | TRBV3-1/TRBV3-2 | CASSSGALGTEAFF | TGTGCCAGCAGTTCTGGGGCTCTGGGGACTGAAGCTTTCTTT
. | 12 | . | TRBJ1-1 | TRBV18 | CASSPKGNEAFF | TGTGCCAGCTCACCGAAGGGGAATGAAGCTTTCTTT
. | 18 | . | TRBJ1-5 | TRBV28 | CASSYMAVSTADYQPQHF | TGTGCCAGCAGCTACATGGCCGTGTCGACGGCGGATTATCAGCCCCAGCATTTT